This T cell receptor (beta chain) was identified during a study of spatial heterogeneity in lung cancer. The time point denotes: sample taken at primary tumor resection. Unsorted whole RNA samples from tumor, nontumor lung or frozen PBMC were sequenced. The donor group consisted of over 60 patients who had untreated, early-stage non-small cell lung cancer. TCR cDNA molecules were tagged individually, and each one carried a unique molecular identifier. TCRdb ran MiXCR on the 5' RACE reads and lists one entry per CDR3 protein. Of 35,000 to 55,000 distinct CDR3 sequences listed, around 7.1% are singletons. This clonotype was found many times. Sequences were derived from PBMCs, sampled at surgery. The sequence came from a female donor with early-stage non-small cell lung cancer.

CDR3 loop: CASSQAGQYGYTF. Written as DNA, the CDR3 is TGCGCCAGCAGCCAAGCAGGACAGTATGGCTACACCTTC. The chain uses TRBV4-3 and TRBJ1-2; D is perhaps TRBD1 (6 bases). Germline-derived CDR1 and CDR2 are LGHNA and YSLEER. This CDR3 has 13 residues. The V end was cut by 1 base, the J end by 5 bases, with 8 bases between.